This TCR beta chain appears in the sequencing data of a study of blood T cell repertoires in COVID-19. Study-wide background: From the United States, Italy and Spain came samples of acute and convalescent COVID-19. From T cells, B-cell-depleted T cells, or PBMCs came the material, which was cDNA or gDNA.

Measured with immunoSEQ multiplex PCR; TCRdb has only the in-frame clones, and not every one. The sample lists about 42,000 clones, roughly 76% seen once, with around 30% in the top ten. The germline CDR1 and CDR2 sequences are SEHNR and FQNEAQ (reference sequence). V was pared by 5 bases and J by 2 bases, with 13 bases between. The CDR3 loop spans 15 amino acids. The TCR was taken from a woman between 65 and 79 years old with acute or convalescent COVID-19. Sequenced input: peripheral blood. The rearrangement uses TRBV7-9 and TRBJ2-1, with a possible D match to TRBD2 (6 bases). The CDR3 spells CASSPRGSAYNEQFF. Written as DNA, the CDR3 is TGTGCCAGCAGCCCGCGGGGTTCCGCCTACAATGAGCAGTTCTTC.